This T cell receptor (beta chain) comes out of a study of T cell repertoires in cytomegalovirus infection. At the level of the study: Indications of both CMV infection and matching HLA type were provided by public TCR beta signatures. Study-wide results and caveats: Cumulative public TCR beta family frequency identified carriers of CMV plus the relevant HLA. Clonotype analysis showed dominance of the ex vivo response by HLA-C-restricted CMV-specific TCR beta clonotypes.

TCRdb re-called the reads with MiXCR, one entry per CDR3 protein. Seen here are around 530,000 distinct CDR3 sequences, 16% observed once, and the top ten hold more than 20%. The table lists this clonotype with many counts. Its specificity is not known. The sequenced material came from CD8+ T cells from PBMCs. The sequence derives from a human donor in good health (CMV status not recorded). Some clones in this sample may be carry-over from other donors' samples.

The CDR3 sequence is CASSLEGASYTQYF. The CDR3, as DNA: TGTGCCAGCAGCTTAGAGGGGGCGTCTTATACGCAGTATTTT. V gene TRBV11-2 combines with J gene TRBJ2-3; the D gene is possibly TRBD1 (6 bases). Germline V gives CDR1 SGHAT, CDR2 FQNNGV. The CDR3 is 14 residues long. V lost 0 bases and J lost 7, with 11 bases in between. Supplemented by reference TRBV11-2 and TRBJ2-3, the full variable domain reads EAGVAQSPRYKIIEKRQSVAFWCNPISGHATLYWYQQILGQGPKLLIQFQNNGVVDDSQLPKDRFSAERLKGVDSTLKIQPAKLEDSAVYLCASSLEGASYTQYFGPGTRLTVL.